Listed below are T cell receptor beta chains from one sample, sequenced in a study of CD8+CD57+ T cells in acquired aplastic anemia. A single record per CDR3 protein comes from TCRdb applying MiXCR to the reads. The repertoire holds more than 40,000 distinct CDR3 sequences, with about 73% as singletons. Sample: sorted CD4+, CD8+, or CD8+CD57+ T cells (not recorded which) from PBMCs. These receptors came from a human donor in good health, serving as a control. CDR3s include the opening cysteine and the closing phenylalanine or tryptophan. Fields, in order: CDR3 protein, CDR3 DNA, D gene, clone size, CDR3 length, V gene, J gene. A D gene is named only where the DNA matches it firmly. Clone size is given for some rows only: seen once, a few or many times, or a class if the clone is expanded.

CDR3: CASSRGRLTDTQYF
DNA: TGTGCCAGTAGTAGAGGACGGCTCACAGATACGCAGTATTTT
D: NA
size: once
length: 14
V: TRBV19
J: TRBJ2-3

CDR3: CASRMGRIATF
DNA: TGTGCCAGCAGGATGGGACGGATAGCCACCTTC
D: NA
size: NA
length: 11
V: TRBV2
J: TRBJ1-2

CDR3: CSARRISSGAYNEQFF
DNA: TGCAGTGCTAGACGAATATCTAGCGGGGCCTACAATGAGCAGTTCTTC
D: TRBD2
size: many
length: 16
V: TRBV20-1
J: TRBJ2-1

CDR3: CASRSRGGNQPQHF
DNA: TGTGCCAGCAGGTCCAGGGGAGGCAATCAGCCCCAGCATTTT
D: NA
size: NA
length: 14
V: TRBV2
J: TRBJ1-5

CDR3: CASSITQGYEQYF
DNA: TGTGCCAGTAGTATAACACAGGGTTACGAGCAGTACTTC
D: NA
size: NA
length: 13
V: TRBV19
J: TRBJ2-7

CDR3: CAIRKQGVIDTGELFF
DNA: TGTGCCATCAGGAAACAGGGGGTAATCGACACCGGGGAGCTGTTTTTT
D: TRBD1
size: NA
length: 16
V: TRBV10-3
J: TRBJ2-2

CDR3: CASSINGGTGNEKLFF
DNA: TGTGCCAGTAGTATCAACGGGGGGACAGGGAACGAAAAACTGTTTTTT
D: TRBD1
size: once
length: 16
V: TRBV19
J: TRBJ1-4

CDR3: CAYAVNTEAFF
DNA: TGTGCCTACGCCGTGAACACTGAAGCTTTCTTT
D: NA
size: NA
length: 11
V: TRBV30
J: TRBJ1-1

CDR3: CAISVGMDNQPQHF
DNA: TGTGCCATCAGTGTGGGGATGGACAATCAGCCCCAGCATTTT
D: NA
size: few
length: 14
V: TRBV10-3
J: TRBJ1-5

CDR3: CASQPNAGFTDTQYF
DNA: TGTGCCAGCCAGCCCAATGCGGGATTCACAGATACGCAGTATTTT
D: NA
size: many
length: 15
V: TRBV27
J: TRBJ2-3

CDR3: CATGLRAEGYTF
DNA: TGTGCCACAGGGTTGAGGGCGGAAGGCTACACCTTC
D: NA
size: NA
length: 12
V: TRBV24-1
J: TRBJ1-2

CDR3: CSALTNGGSGANVLTF
DNA: TGCAGTGCTCTTACCAACGGGGGTTCGGGGGCCAACGTCCTGACTTTC
D: NA
size: NA
length: 16
V: TRBV20-1
J: TRBJ2-6